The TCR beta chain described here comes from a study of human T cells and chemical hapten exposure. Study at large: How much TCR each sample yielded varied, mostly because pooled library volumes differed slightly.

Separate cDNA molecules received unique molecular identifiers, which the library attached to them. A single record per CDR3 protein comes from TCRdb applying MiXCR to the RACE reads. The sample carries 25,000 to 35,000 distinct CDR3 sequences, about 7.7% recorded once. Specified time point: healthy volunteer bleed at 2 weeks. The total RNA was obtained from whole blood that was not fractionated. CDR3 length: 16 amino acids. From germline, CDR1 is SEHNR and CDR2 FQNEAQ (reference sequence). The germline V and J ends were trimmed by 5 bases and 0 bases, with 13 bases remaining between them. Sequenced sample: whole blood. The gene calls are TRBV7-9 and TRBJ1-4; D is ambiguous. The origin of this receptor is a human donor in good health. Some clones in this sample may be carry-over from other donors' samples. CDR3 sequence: CASSIGVGATNEKLFF. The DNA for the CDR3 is TGTGCCAGCAGCATTGGAGTGGGTGCAACTAATGAAAAACTGTTTTTT.